What follows is one T cell receptor (beta chain) and its context. The record originates from a study of T cell changes during pregnancy in multiple sclerosis. This CDR3 comprises 14 residues. CDR1 MNHEY and CDR2 SVGAGI come from the germline V gene. V trimming: 0 bases; J trimming: 6 bases; junction bases outside the gene matches: 4. Here immunoSEQ multiplex PCR was the method, and the copy in TCRdb shows in-frame clones only, minus some. The sample records about 58,000 clones, 91% being singletons. The chain has TRBV6-5 and TRBJ2-7, with 8 bases matching TRBD2. This clonotype was sampled from a female donor in good health, enrolled as a control in a pregnancy study. The material sequenced was CD4+ T cells from peripheral blood mononuclear cells, taken after pregnancy. The CDR3: CASSYSAGGGEQYF. The CDR3 DNA reads as TGTGCCAGCAGTTACTCTGCGGGGGGCGGCGAGCAGTACTTC.